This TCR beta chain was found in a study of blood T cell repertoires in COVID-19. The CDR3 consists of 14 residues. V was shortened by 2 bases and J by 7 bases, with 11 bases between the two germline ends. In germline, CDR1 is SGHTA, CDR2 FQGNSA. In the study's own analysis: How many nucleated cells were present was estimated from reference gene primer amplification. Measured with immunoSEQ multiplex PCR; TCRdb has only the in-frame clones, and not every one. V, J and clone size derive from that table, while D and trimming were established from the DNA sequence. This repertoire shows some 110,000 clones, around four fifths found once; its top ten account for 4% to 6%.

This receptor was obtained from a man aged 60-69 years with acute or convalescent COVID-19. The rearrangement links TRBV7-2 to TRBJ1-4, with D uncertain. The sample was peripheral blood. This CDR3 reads CASSLPDEGEKLFF. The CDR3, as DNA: TGTGCCAGCAGCTTACCGGACGAGGGTGAAAAACTGTTTTTT.